A single sample is the source of the 15 T cell receptor beta chains below, sequenced in a study of blood T cell repertoires in COVID-19. Some clones are missing from TCRdb's copy, which holds only in-frame ones; the method was immunoSEQ multiplex PCR. The profile shows 90,000 to 150,000 clones, 87% of them singletons. The specimen sequenced was peripheral blood. The source is a human donor in a cohort sampled during active COVID-19.

The gene calls are TRBV5-1 and TRBJ1-2; maybe TRBD1 (5 bases). Germline CDR1 is SGHRS and CDR2 is YFSETQ. This CDR3 contains 14 residues. V lost 2 bases to trimming and J lost 2 bases, with 10 bases between them. In nucleotides, the CDR3 is TGCGCCAGCAGCTTAGCAGGGAAAAACTATGGCTACACCTTC. This translates into CASSLAGKNYGYTF.

The chain employs TRBV6-5 and TRBJ2-1; D ambiguous. CDR1 MNHEY and CDR2 SVGAGI come from the germline V gene. This CDR3 has 11 amino acids. Trimming pared 7 bases from V and 2 bases from J, leaving 3 bases between. CDR3 amino acids: CASTTYNEQFF. Written as DNA, the CDR3 is TGTGCCAGCACAACCTACAATGAGCAGTTCTTC.

The chain uses TRBV10-2 and TRBJ2-7; 8 nucleotides line up with TRBD2. The trim removed 6 bases at V and 3 bases at J, leaving 13 bases unmatched. Germline V gives CDR1 WSHSY, CDR2 SAAADI. The CDR3 runs to 16 residues. The CDR3 sequence: CASSGGGLGQFYEQYF. CDR3 bases: TGCGCCAGCAGCGGGGGGGGACTCGGGCAGTTCTACGAGCAGTACTTC.

V usage is TRBV7-3 and J usage is TRBJ2-5; TRBD2 aligns across 9 bases. This CDR3 spans 15 amino acids. V lost 5 bases, J lost 2 bases, and 6 bases stayed unmatched. Germline assignment: CDR1 SGHTA and CDR2 FQGTGA. CDR3 in amino acids: CASSPNSGGQETQYF. CDR3 bases: TGTGCCAGCAGCCCGAATAGCGGGGGACAAGAGACCCAGTACTTC.

The rearrangement uses TRBV6-4 and TRBJ2-1; the D gene is possibly TRBD2 (6 bases). Germline V gene lookup returns CDR1 MRHNA and CDR2 SNTAGT. CDR3 length equals 13 residues. V was cut by 3 bases and J by 9 bases, with 12 bases left in between. In DNA form, the CDR3 reads TGTGCCAGCAGTGAACTGGAGGGGAGTGAGCAGTTCTTC. It yields the protein CASSELEGSEQFF.

V and J are TRBV7-9 and TRBJ2-3; weak D call: TRBD2 (6 bases). With 0 bases removed from V and 4 bases from J, the gap between germline ends came to 11 bases. This CDR3 comprises 15 residues. Germline V gives CDR1 SEHNR, CDR2 FQNEAQ (reference sequence). In nucleotides, the CDR3 is TGTGCCAGCAGCTTAGCAGCGGGCCCCCCAGATACGCAGTATTTT. Protein sequence: CASSLAAGPPDTQYF.

The chain has TRBV5-1 and TRBJ2-1; 10 bases are a match to TRBD2. V lost 0 bases to trimming and J lost 9 bases; unmatched junction nucleotides: 12. Germline-derived CDR1 and CDR2 are SGHRS and YFSETQ. CDR3 length: 17 residues. DNA for the CDR3: TGCGCCAGCAGCTTGGCCAGGCCCCCTAGCGGGAGCGGTGAGCAGTTCTTC. This sequence encodes CASSLARPPSGSGEQFF.

The chain combines TRBV6-5 with TRBJ2-3; the D is unclear. This CDR3 spans 15 amino acids. V lost 2 bases and J lost 1, with 10 bases in between. Germline loops: CDR1 MNHEY, CDR2 SVGAGI. The CDR3 DNA sequence: TGTGCCAGCAGTTACGAGCGATTGGGCACAGATACGCAGTATTTT. Amino acid sequence: CASSYERLGTDTQYF.

This clone was observed a few times. The V call is TRBV19, the J call TRBJ1-5, with 7 nucleotides matching TRBD1. The CDR3 contains 15 residues. Germline V gene data show CDR1 as LNHDA and CDR2 as SQIVND (reference sequence). V was clipped by 10 bases and J by 0 bases; unmatched bases: 9. For the CDR3, the DNA is TGTGCCACCGCGACAGGGATAAATAGCAATCAGCCCCAGCATTTT. Residues: CATATGINSNQPQHF.

This chain connects TRBV21-1 to TRBJ2-1; TRBD2 is taken as the D call from the table, unchecked against the DNA. TRBV21-1 is a listed pseudogene. The CDR3 totals 18 residues. The CDR3 region is CASSKDMIAGGSYNEQFF. CDR3 DNA sequence: TGTGCCAGCAGCAAAGATATGATAGCGGGGGGCTCCTACAATGAGCAGTTCTTC.

The chain uses TRBV7-9 and TRBJ2-2, with TRBD2 matching 8 bases. The trim removed 5 bases at V and 1 base at J, leaving 6 bases unmatched. CDR3 length: 16 residues. Germline CDR1 and CDR2: SEHNR and FQNEAQ (reference sequence). This CDR3 is CASSPRGTRNTGELFF. The CDR3 DNA reads as TGTGCCAGCAGCCCTCGGGGGACTAGGAACACCGGGGAGCTGTTTTTT.

V gene TRBV23-1 combines with J gene TRBJ2-7; TRBD1 aligns across 8 bases. TRBV23-1 falls under the ORF class, with uncertain function. The CDR3 contains 13 residues. With 6 bases clipped from V and 5 bases from J, the junction kept 6 bases outside the gene matches. CDR3 amino acids: CASSWTGSHEQYF. The DNA of the CDR3 is TGCGCCAGCAGCTGGACAGGGTCCCACGAGCAGTACTTC.

The J gene is TRBJ2-7, the V gene TRBV7-8; D may be TRBD1 (6 bases). The germline gives CDR1 SGHVS, CDR2 FQNEAQ. V was cut by 5 bases and J by 5 bases, with 13 bases left in between. The CDR3 totals 13 residues. CDR3 coding DNA: TGTGCCAGCAGCACACAGGGTAGCAACGAGCAGTACTTC. Its protein is CASSTQGSNEQYF.

There are a few counts of this clone. This rearrangement joins TRBV19 to TRBJ2-2, with D tentatively TRBD2 (5 bases). This CDR3 has 14 residues. V was trimmed by 7 bases and J by 7 bases, leaving 16 bases between them. CDR1 and CDR2 (germline): LNHDA, SQIVND (reference sequence). The CDR3 loop reads CASTMRAGNGELFF. The CDR3 region has the DNA TGTGCCAGTACCATGAGGGCCGGCAACGGGGAGCTGTTTTTT.

The chain employs TRBV5-4 and TRBJ2-5; TRBD2 agrees at 8 bases. Germline-derived CDR1 and CDR2 are SGHNT and YYREEE (reference sequence). V trimming: 5 bases; J trimming: 5 bases; junction bases outside the gene matches: 5. This CDR3 has 13 residues. The CDR3 bases are TGTGCCAGCAGGCGGGGGGACGGGGAGACCCAGTACTTC. It codes for CASRRGDGETQYF.